These 25 T cell receptor beta chains were sequenced from one sample in a study of blood T cell repertoires in COVID-19. Only in-frame clones appear in the TCRdb table, and some are missing; sequencing was by immunoSEQ multiplex PCR. The sample lists about 58,000 clones, 70% to 90% occurring once. The source material was peripheral blood. All receptors come from a woman aged 65 to 85 with active COVID-19.

The chain links TRBV7-3 to TRBJ2-7; TRBD1 agrees at 8 bases. The CDR3 runs 14 residues. The junction had 7 bases not matched to a gene; V was cut back by 5 bases and J by 4 bases. Per the germline V gene, CDR1 is SGHTA and CDR2 is FQGTGA. In nucleotides, the CDR3 is TGTGCCAGCAGCCAAGGACAGGGTAGTTACGAGCAGTACTTC. Its protein product is CASSQGQGSYEQYF.

This clone occurred a few times. This chain uses TRBV19 with TRBJ2-3; 12 bases agree with TRBD1. The CDR3 totals 13 residues. J gave up 5 bases and V 8 bases, and 2 bases lay outside the gene matches. Germline CDR1 and CDR2: LNHDA and SQIVND (reference sequence). The CDR3 region is CASRDRGQDTQYF. In nucleotides, the CDR3 is TGTGCCAGTCGGGACAGGGGGCAAGATACGCAGTATTTT.

V and J are TRBV5-4 and TRBJ2-1; maybe TRBD2 (6 bases). The germline gives CDR1 SGHNT, CDR2 YYREEE (reference sequence). V gave up 4 bases and J gave up 2 bases, with 19 bases separating them. CDR3 size: 17 residues. The CDR3 sequence: CASSLRVAVGPYNEQFF. CDR3 bases: TGTGCCAGCAGCCTTCGAGTAGCGGTGGGCCCCTACAATGAGCAGTTCTTC. The complete variable domain, with remaining parts taken from reference TRBV5-4 and TRBJ2-1, reads ETGVTQSPTHLIKTRGQQVTLRCSSQSGHNTVSWYQQALGQGPQFIFQYYREEENGRGNFPPRFSGLQFPNYSSELNVNALELDDSALYLCASSLRVAVGPYNEQFFGPGTRLTVL.

The V gene is TRBV2, the J gene TRBJ1-6; TRBD1 might be the D (6 bases). This CDR3 contains 15 residues. Looked up from germline, CDR1 is SNHLY and CDR2 is FYNNEI. V was trimmed by 6 bases and J by 0 bases, leaving 9 bases between them. The CDR3 nucleotides are TGTGCCAGCAGGGGGGCGAACTCCTATAATTCACCCCTCCACTTT. It codes for CASRGANSYNSPLHF.

The gene calls are TRBV5-1 and TRBJ2-2; tentative D call: TRBD1 (5 bases). Germline V CDR1 and CDR2: SGHRS, YFSETQ. V shed 3 bases and J shed 2 bases, with 14 bases lying between them. The CDR3 extends over 16 amino acids. The CDR3 spells CASSSVQGYNTGELFF. CDR3 sequence (DNA): TGCGCCAGCAGCTCTGTTCAGGGATATAACACCGGGGAGCTGTTTTTT.

The chain combines TRBV20-1 with TRBJ2-7; maybe TRBD2 (5 bases). The germline V and J ends were trimmed by 3 bases and 0 bases, with 18 bases remaining between them. The CDR3 totals 16 residues. Germline values: CDR1 DFQATT, CDR2 SNEGSKA (reference sequence). CDR3 sequence (DNA): TGCAGTGCTAGTGGGCTAGCACCAAGGAGCTCCTACGAGCAGTACTTC. Translation gives CSASGLAPRSSYEQYF.

The chain is built from TRBV25-1 and TRBJ2-5; a possible D gene is TRBD1 (5 bases). This CDR3 has 15 residues. Germline V gene sequence: CDR1 MGHDK, CDR2 SYGVNS. With 1 base removed from V and 5 bases from J, the gap between germline ends came to 14 bases. CDR3 in amino acids: CASSEWGRKGETQYF. In nucleotides, the CDR3 is TGTGCCAGCAGTGAATGGGGCCGAAAAGGGGAGACCCAGTACTTC.

This clone showed up just once. The chain is built from TRBV30 and TRBJ2-1, with 11 bases fitting TRBD2. Germline CDR1 and CDR2: GTSNPN and SVGIG (reference sequence). The CDR3 sequence is 16 residues long. Trimming at V came to 0 bases and at J to 7 bases, leaving 8 bases not matched to a gene. The CDR3 reads CAWSVFGSGRENEQFF. CDR3 bases: TGTGCCTGGAGTGTCTTCGGTAGCGGGAGGGAGAATGAGCAGTTCTTC.

The chain links TRBV3-1 (or the pseudogene TRBV3-2) to TRBJ2-1; D is possibly TRBD1 (6 bases). This CDR3 is built from 13 residues. V was pared by 4 bases and J by 7 bases, with 11 bases between. Germline CDR1 is LGHDT and CDR2 is YNNKEL (reference sequence). CDR3 sequence reads: CASSLSGQNEQFF. CDR3 sequence (DNA): TGTGCCAGCAGCCTAAGCGGACAGAATGAGCAGTTCTTC.

This sequence joins TRBV7-7 and TRBJ2-7, with D possibly TRBD2 on 5 matching bases. This CDR3 has 15 residues. Between the trimmed V and J ends, which lost 1 base and 3 bases, there was a span of 13 bases. Germline V gives CDR1 SSHAT, CDR2 FNYEAQ (reference sequence). The CDR3 loop reads CASSLGFGEIYEQYF. CDR3 DNA: TGTGCCAGCAGCTTAGGGTTTGGGGAGATCTACGAGCAGTACTTC.

As DNA, the CDR3 is TGTGCTAGTGGTTTGAGACTAGCGGGAGTAGAGACCCAGTACTTC. The encoded protein is CASGLRLAGVETQYF. The chain joins TRBV12-5 to TRBJ2-5; 12 positions match TRBD2. J lost 4 bases, V lost 2 bases, and 2 bases had no gene match. Germline values: CDR1 LGHNT, CDR2 FRNRAP. This CDR3 is built from 15 residues. Looking up the rest from reference TRBV12-5 and TRBJ2-5 gives the full variable domain: DARVTQTPRHKVTEMGQEVTMRCQPILGHNTVFWYRQTMMQGLELLAYFRNRAPLDDSGMPKDRFSAEMPDATLATLKIQPSEPRDSAVYFCASGLRLAGVETQYFGPGTRLLVL.

CDR3 nucleotides: TGTGCCAGCAGTTTAAACGCGGGAGGGCCTGGGGAGCAGTACTTC. Residues: CASSLNAGGPGEQYF. The genes are TRBV27 and TRBJ2-7; TRBD2 aligns across 9 bases. Germline V gene data show CDR1 as MNHEY and CDR2 as SMNVEV (reference sequence). This CDR3 has 15 amino acids. Trimming removed 2 bases from V and 7 bases from J; junction bases left unmatched: 9.

The rearrangement links TRBV7-2 to TRBJ2-1; D is possibly TRBD2 (6 bases). V lost 1 base and J 7 bases, leaving 17 bases between the germline ends. The CDR3 runs to 16 residues. CDR1 and CDR2 from the germline V gene are SGHTA and FQGNSA. The CDR3 protein is CASSLGGASVSNEQFF. In DNA form, the CDR3 reads TGTGCCAGCAGCTTAGGCGGGGCTAGCGTGAGTAATGAGCAGTTCTTC.

The chain couples TRBV9 to TRBJ1-5; a weak D match, TRBD1 (5 bases). The CDR3 extends over 14 amino acids. Germline V gene lookup returns CDR1 SGDLS and CDR2 YYNGEE. Trimming pared 0 bases from V and 7 bases from J, leaving 11 bases between. For the CDR3, the DNA is TGTGCCAGCAGCGTAGGGCCCCAGGGACAGCCCCAGCATTTT. Translating it yields CASSVGPQGQPQHF. Full variable domain (missing parts from reference TRBV9 and TRBJ1-5): DSGVTQTPKHLITATGQRVTLRCSPRSGDLSVYWYQQSLDQGLQFLIQYYNGEERAKGNILERFSAQQFPDLHSELNLSSLELGDSALYFCASSVGPQGQPQHFGDGTRLSIL.

This rearrangement joins TRBV5-1 to TRBJ2-1, with D unclear. The CDR3 loop spans 13 amino acids. V was pared by 2 bases and J by 6 bases, with 9 bases between. CDR1 and CDR2 from the germline V gene are SGHRS and YFSETQ. The CDR3 nucleotides are TGCGCCAGCAGCTTAGACTTTGGCAATGAGCAGTTCTTC. It specifies CASSLDFGNEQFF. Together with reference TRBV5-1 and TRBJ2-1, the CDR3 gives the full variable domain: KAGVTQTPRYLIKTRGQQVTLSCSPISGHRSVSWYQQTPGQGLQFLFEYFSETQRNKGNFPGRFSGRQFSNSRSEMNVSTLELGDSALYLCASSLDFGNEQFFGPGTRLTVL.

This chain links TRBV5-5 with TRBJ2-1, with D unclear. Trimming removed 1 base at V and 4 bases at J, with 9 bases between. This CDR3 is built from 14 residues. Germline V gene data show CDR1 as SGHKS and CDR2 as YYEKEE (reference sequence). The DNA of the CDR3 is TGTGCCAGCAGCTTGCTCCGGGTATACAATGAGCAGTTCTTC. This sequence encodes CASSLLRVYNEQFF.

This clone has a single count. This chain connects TRBV9 to TRBJ2-7; 10 nucleotides agree with TRBD1. This CDR3 region has 15 residues. Unmatched junction bases numbered 9, after V lost 3 bases and J lost 6 bases. Looked up from germline, CDR1 is SGDLS and CDR2 is YYNGEE. The CDR3 region has the DNA TGTGCCAGCAGCGCCACGACAGGGGGCCTTCGCGAGCAGTACTTC. Translating it yields CASSATTGGLREQYF.

V is TRBV5-1 and J is TRBJ2-1, with 13 bases lining up with TRBD2. Germline trimming cut 1 base from V and 8 bases from J; bases unmatched to any gene: 9. CDR1 and CDR2 from the germline V gene are SGHRS and YFSETQ. The CDR3 loop spans 17 amino acids. DNA for the CDR3: TGCGCCAGCAGCTTGTTGGGAGGACTAGCGGGAGTATATGAGCAGTTCTTC. Protein product: CASSLLGGLAGVYEQFF.

The chain is built from TRBV6-1 and TRBJ2-1; TRBD2 matches at 14 bases. The J segment lost 0 bases and the V segment lost 4 bases, leaving 5 bases of the junction unmatched. Germline values: CDR1 MNHNS, CDR2 SASEGT. CDR3 length: 18 amino acids. The CDR3 reads CASSGLAGGPSSYNEQFF. The CDR3 nucleotides read TGTGCCAGCAGTGGACTAGCGGGAGGGCCCAGCTCCTACAATGAGCAGTTCTTC.

This chain connects TRBV16 to TRBJ2-1, with TRBD1 matching over 7 bases. The CDR3 length is 19 residues. Germline assignment: CDR1 KGHSY and CDR2 FQNENV. V gave up 4 bases and J gave up 0 bases; unmatched junction bases: 15. In DNA form, the CDR3 reads TGTGCCAGCAGCCGAGTTACGGGGACAGTCCGAACCTCCTACAATGAGCAGTTCTTC. It yields the protein CASSRVTGTVRTSYNEQFF.

V usage is TRBV5-4 and J usage is TRBJ2-2, with 11 bases fitting TRBD2. The germline gives CDR1 SGHNT, CDR2 YYREEE (reference sequence). The ends lost 2 bases at V and 3 bases at J; junction bases unmatched: 6. The CDR3 totals 17 residues. CDR3 protein: CASSLGTSGGDTGELFF. DNA of the CDR3: TGTGCCAGCAGCTTAGGGACTAGCGGAGGTGACACCGGGGAGCTGTTTTTT. Drawing the rest from reference TRBV5-4 and TRBJ2-2, the complete variable domain is ETGVTQSPTHLIKTRGQQVTLRCSSQSGHNTVSWYQQALGQGPQFIFQYYREEENGRGNFPPRFSGLQFPNYSSELNVNALELDDSALYLCASSLGTSGGDTGELFFGEGSRLTVL.

Only one count was recorded for this clone. V usage is TRBV11-3 and J usage is TRBJ2-2; the match to TRBD2 covers 9 bases. V dropped 0 bases and J dropped 6; count of bases not matched to a gene: 14. Germline CDR1 reads SGHNT; CDR2 reads YENEEA. CDR3 length: 19 amino acids. The CDR3 loop reads CASSLDGLAGFKSAGELFF. DNA of the CDR3: TGTGCCAGCAGCTTAGATGGGCTAGCGGGATTTAAAAGCGCCGGGGAGCTGTTTTTT.

The chain couples TRBV15 to TRBJ2-5; TRBD2 matches 9 bases. Germline loops: CDR1 LNHNV, CDR2 YYDKDF (reference sequence). The CDR3 spans 13 residues. With V trimmed by 8 bases and J by 0 bases, 1 base remained unmatched. CDR3 sequence (DNA): TGTGCCACCCTAGCGGGGTACCAAGAGACCCAGTACTTC. It specifies CATLAGYQETQYF.

The gene calls are TRBV19 and TRBJ2-3; 10 bases are a match to TRBD2. V was pared by 5 bases and J by 2 bases, with 10 bases of the junction left unmatched. Germline V gives CDR1 LNHDA, CDR2 SQIVND (reference sequence). This CDR3 spans 17 amino acids. This CDR3 reads CASSRSGLADYTDTQYF. CDR3 in DNA: TGTGCCAGTAGTCGGTCCGGACTAGCGGACTACACAGATACGCAGTATTTT.

The chain has TRBV20-1 and TRBJ2-3; TRBD2 agrees at 9 bases. Germline CDR1 reads DFQATT; CDR2 reads SNEGSKA (reference sequence). The J segment lost 0 bases and the V segment lost 3 bases, leaving 7 bases of the junction unmatched. There are 16 residues in the CDR3. CDR3 coding DNA: TGCAGTGCTAGTGGGGTAGCGGGAGATAGCACAGATACGCAGTATTTT. Its translation: CSASGVAGDSTDTQYF.